The rows below give T cell receptor beta chains drawn from one sample of a study of blood T cell repertoires in COVID-19. Assay used: immunoSEQ multiplex PCR; TCRdb lists only in-frame clones, some missing. This sample has tens of thousands of clones, with approximately 91% found just once. The sample taken for sequencing was peripheral blood. Receptors originate from a man in his fifties or sixties with acute or convalescent COVID-19. CDR3s include the opening cysteine and the closing phenylalanine or tryptophan. A D gene is named only where the DNA matches it firmly. The size of a clone is reported for some rows only, either as once, few or many, or as a class for expanded clones.

>TRBV9|TRBJ2-3|.|.
TGTGCCAGCAGCGTAGTTGGGGGCCCGCCAGATACGCAGTATTTT
CASSVVGGPPDTQYF
>TRBV28|TRBJ1-2|.|.
TGTGCCAGCAGTTTTAACAGGGACTATGGCTACACCTTC
CASSFNRDYGYTF
>TRBV6-5|TRBJ2-7|TRBD2|.
TGTGCCAGCACCCAAACGGGGGGGCCGGACTACGAGCAGTACTTC
CASTQTGGPDYEQYF
>TRBV5-1|TRBJ2-1|TRBD2|.
TGCGCCAGCAGCTTGGCGTCGACTAGCGGGGGGGCGCTTGGGTCCTACAATGAGCAGTTCTTC
CASSLASTSGGALGSYNEQFF
>TRBV12-5|TRBJ2-5|.|.
TGTGCTAGTGGTTTGGGACAGCTCGTGGGACAAGAGACCCAGTACTTC
CASGLGQLVGQETQYF
>TRBV9|TRBJ2-7|TRBD1|.
TGTGCCAGCAGCGTGGGACAGGGGGCCTACGAGCAGTACTTC
CASSVGQGAYEQYF
>TRBV5-6|TRBJ2-6|.|.
TGTGCCAGCAGCTCTATAAGAATGTCTGGGGCCAACGTCCTGACTTTC
CASSSIRMSGANVLTF
>TRBV6-5|TRBJ2-3|.|.
TGTGCCAGCAGTTACGGAGGAACAGATACGCAGTATTTT
CASSYGGTDTQYF
>TRBV6-4|TRBJ1-5|.|.
TGTGCCAGCAGTGGACCTTTTTGGGGGCTATATAGCAATCAGCCCCAGCATTTT
CASSGPFWGLYSNQPQHF
>TRBV12-5|TRBJ1-5|TRBD1|.
TGTGCTAGTGGCCAACCAGGGGGCGGTCAGCCCCAGCATTTT
CASGQPGGGQPQHF
>TRBV18|TRBJ1-1|.|.
TGTGCCAGCTCACCAGTTGCGGTGGACACTGAAGCTTTCTTT
CASSPVAVDTEAFF
>TRBV2|TRBJ1-1|.|.
TGTGCCAGCAGGACGACAATGAACACTGAAGCTTTCTTT
CASRTTMNTEAFF
>TRBV5-6|TRBJ2-7|TRBD1|once
TGTGCCAGCAGCCTGCGACAGGGCGCGAGCTCCTACGAGCAGTACTTC
CASSLRQGASSYEQYF
>TRBV19|TRBJ2-1|TRBD1|once
TGTGCCAGTAGTATTCTGGACAGGGACAATGAGCAGTTCTTC
CASSILDRDNEQFF
>TRBV7-9|TRBJ2-7|.|.
TGTGCCAGCAGCCACCCGAGGAGTATCAACGAGCAGTACTTC
CASSHPRSINEQYF
>TRBV27|TRBJ1-6|TRBD1|.
TGTGCCAGCAGTTCTTGGACAGGGGGGAATTCACCCCTCCACTTT
CASSSWTGGNSPLHF
>TRBV3-1/TRBV3-2|TRBJ2-3|TRBD1|.
TGTGCCAGCAGCCAAATGGGACAGGGGGTCGGTACGCAGTATTTT
CASSQMGQGVGTQYF
>TRBV19|TRBJ1-5|.|medium-sized
TGTGCCAGTAGTAACCAGGGGACTCAGCCCCAGCATTTT
CASSNQGTQPQHF
>TRBV6-1|TRBJ1-5|.|.
TGTGCCAGCAGTGAAGGCCCGCGGTTCGCCCAGCATTTT
CASSEGPRFAQHF
>TRBV3-1/TRBV3-2|TRBJ2-3|.|few
TGTGCCAGCAGCCAAGAGACTACCGGGGGTGGTACGCAGTATTTT
CASSQETTGGGTQYF
>TRBV3-1/TRBV3-2|TRBJ1-4|.|.
TGTGCCAGCAGCCAAGAATGGGCAGGATCTAATGAAAAACTGTTTTTT
CASSQEWAGSNEKLFF
>TRBV11-2|TRBJ2-7|TRBD1|.
TGTGCCAGCAGCTTAAGGACAGGGGTCTACGAGCAGTACTTC
CASSLRTGVYEQYF
>TRBV27|TRBJ2-7|.|once
TGTGCCAGCAGTTTATCATCGTTGGGCAGTTCCTACGAGCAGTACTTC
CASSLSSLGSSYEQYF
>TRBV20-1|TRBJ1-6|.|.
TGCAGTGCTAGTCTCTATGACGGGGGATGGAGGGCCCTCCACTTT
CSASLYDGGWRALHF
>TRBV27|TRBJ1-5|.|.
TGTGCCAGCAGTTCCTTACAGGGTTCTACTCAGCCCCAGCATTTT
CASSSLQGSTQPQHF
>TRBV30|TRBJ1-1|.|.
TGTGCCTGGACCGATCTTACAGGGTTCACTGAAGCTTTCTTT
CAWTDLTGFTEAFF
>TRBV10-1|TRBJ1-1|.|.
TGCGCCAGCAGCCACGACAAGAACACTGAAGCTTTCTTT
CASSHDKNTEAFF
>TRBV6-5|TRBJ2-5|.|.
TGTGCCAGCAGCCACGGCGCGGGCTTCCAAGAGACCCAGTACTTC
CASSHGAGFQETQYF
>TRBV4-1|TRBJ2-7|TRBD2|.
TGCGCCAGCAGCCATAGCGGGGGAGTACCTAACGAGCAGTACTTC
CASSHSGGVPNEQYF
>TRBV28|TRBJ2-7|.|.
TGTGCCAGCAGTTTGAGGGACGAGCAGTACTTC
CASSLRDEQYF